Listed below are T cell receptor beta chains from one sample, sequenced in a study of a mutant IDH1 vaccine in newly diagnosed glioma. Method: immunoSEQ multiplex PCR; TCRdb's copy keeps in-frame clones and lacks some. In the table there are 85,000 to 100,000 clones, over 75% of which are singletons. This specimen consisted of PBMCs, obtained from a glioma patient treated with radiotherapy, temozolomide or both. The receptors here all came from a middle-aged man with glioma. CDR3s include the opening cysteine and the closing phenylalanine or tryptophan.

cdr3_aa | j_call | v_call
CASSPQASIRNQPQHF | TRBJ1-5 | TRBV18
CASSSRTGVTEAFF | TRBJ1-1 | TRBV7-2
CASSPGDKGYGYTF | TRBJ1-2 | TRBV18
CASSSYRGAKNIQYF | TRBJ2-4 | TRBV5-6
CASSVTSGPYEQYF | TRBJ2-7 | TRBV9
CAISSSSYNSPLHF | TRBJ1-6 | TRBV10-3
CATSRDGSGTEAFF | TRBJ1-1 | TRBV15
CASSGQGWHSPLHF | TRBJ1-6 | TRBV2
CASSFQGAQSYNEQFF | TRBJ2-1 | TRBV5-5
CASSVSYRDDTQYF | TRBJ2-3 | TRBV6-5
CASSQEYWDYEQYF | NA | TRBV4-3
CASSIETGPQPQHF | TRBJ1-5 | TRBV19
CASSLSDEQFF | TRBJ2-1 | TRBV5-6
CASSEIRVRQFF | TRBJ2-1 | TRBV6-1
CATDVGRGTGELFF | TRBJ2-2 | TRBV19
CASSLVSGFPNYGYTF | TRBJ1-2 | TRBV5-1
CASSAGNQPQHF | TRBJ1-5 | TRBV10-2
CASSPLRDEQFF | TRBJ2-1 | TRBV18
CAISAVGTANTEAFF | TRBJ1-1 | TRBV10-3
CASSFTGWGTEAFF | TRBJ1-1 | TRBV27
CASSLLRGPRPYNEQFF | TRBJ2-1 | TRBV5-6
CASSQVTSGSSSGANVLTF | TRBJ2-6 | TRBV4-1
CASSQEWGPTPTGELFF | TRBJ2-2 | TRBV4-3
CASTWGWNQPQHF | TRBJ1-5 | TRBV6-6
CASGLVEDRGGYTF | TRBJ1-2 | TRBV12-5
CASSLGGGDEAFF | TRBJ1-1 | TRBV9
CASIGVTNEKLFF | TRBJ1-4 | TRBV19
CASSVGARDARSSLPSSGNTIYF | TRBJ1-3 | TRBV9
CASSLRGIGNRFPYEQYF | TRBJ2-7 | TRBV5-1
CASSPGPGGRYEQYF | TRBJ2-7 | TRBV5-4
CASSYSGPSNQPQHF | TRBJ1-5 | TRBV6-5
CASSLRRMGLDTQYF | TRBJ2-3 | TRBV27
CARWGCDEQFF | TRBJ2-1 | TRBV28
CASSRTGGRGYTF | TRBJ1-2 | TRBV7-9
CASSATISNQPQHF | TRBJ1-5 | TRBV9
CASSLIPAGELFF | TRBJ2-2 | TRBV27
CASSGLAGVNEQFF | TRBJ2-1 | TRBV18
CATGTGSYEQYF | TRBJ2-7 | TRBV27
CASSLQGDPSGTQYF | TRBJ2-5 | TRBV7-6
CASSPGLGDQDTQYF | TRBJ2-3 | TRBV5-1
CSVADPGGDYGYTF | TRBJ1-2 | TRBV29-1
CASSAGQGAGQPQHF | TRBJ1-5 | TRBV11-2
CSVGGDGPQHF | TRBJ1-5 | TRBV29-1
CASSESEGAEKLFF | TRBJ1-4 | TRBV2
CASSWGQFEQYF | NA | TRBV5-4
CASSQEVPSGYYNEQFF | TRBJ2-1 | TRBV4-2
CASSSVGGGNQPQHF | TRBJ1-5 | TRBV6-6